A selection of T cell receptor beta chains follows, all from one sample in a study of cytomegalovirus exposure and HLA in healthy donors. The assay was immunoSEQ multiplex PCR, and TCRdb's table has in-frame clones only and misses some. The data show under 200,000 clones, approximately 80% seen once. Sequenced material: PBMCs. These TCRs come from a woman aged 18-35 years in good health and CMV-seronegative. Each CDR3 is given without its conserved first and last residue. D genes are given only for firm matches.

TRBJ2-3 | TRBV18 | TRBD1 | ASSAFGQAGADTQY
TRBJ2-3 | TRBV12-5 | - | ASGLNPIRDFAQY
TRBJ1-1 | TRBV2 | - | ASKSFMNTEAF
TRBJ2-1 | TRBV6-5 | TRBD2 | ASSTRLAGVYEQF
TRBJ2-3 | TRBV4-1 | - | ASSQARGTDTQY
TRBJ1-2 | TRBV19 | TRBD1 | ASSIAQGANYGYT
TRBJ1-4 | TRBV6-5 | - | ASSYNFGKLF
TRBJ2-1 | TRBV29-1 | TRBD1 | SVDAGQGKNEQF
TRBJ1-1 | TRBV10-3 | TRBD1 | AISESRGQMNTEAF
TRBJ1-5 | TRBV27 | - | ASRPTPGINQPQH
TRBJ2-5 | TRBV19 | TRBD2 | ASSPLTSGEETQY